This TCR beta chain was recovered during a study of cytomegalovirus exposure and HLA in healthy donors. Researchers ran the PCR with 60 Vbeta and 13 Jbeta primers. Profiling relied on immunoSEQ multiplex PCR, and the TCRdb table lists in-frame clones only, not all of them. The sample includes 100,000 to 120,000 clones, just under 80% seen only once; the top ten take around 5.1%. V shed 0 bases, J shed 8 bases, and the junction held 13 bases outside the gene matches. Germline V gene data show CDR1 as MGHRA and CDR2 as YSYEKL. The CDR3 consists of 17 residues. The clonotype comes from a male donor in good health and CMV-seronegative. The sample comprised PBMCs. This chain connects TRBV4-1 to TRBJ2-1, with 7 positions matching TRBD2. The CDR3 region has the DNA TGCGCCAGCAGCCAAGATAAGTTAGCAGGCCGGGGGGATGAGCAGTTCTTC. Residues: CASSQDKLAGRGDEQFF.